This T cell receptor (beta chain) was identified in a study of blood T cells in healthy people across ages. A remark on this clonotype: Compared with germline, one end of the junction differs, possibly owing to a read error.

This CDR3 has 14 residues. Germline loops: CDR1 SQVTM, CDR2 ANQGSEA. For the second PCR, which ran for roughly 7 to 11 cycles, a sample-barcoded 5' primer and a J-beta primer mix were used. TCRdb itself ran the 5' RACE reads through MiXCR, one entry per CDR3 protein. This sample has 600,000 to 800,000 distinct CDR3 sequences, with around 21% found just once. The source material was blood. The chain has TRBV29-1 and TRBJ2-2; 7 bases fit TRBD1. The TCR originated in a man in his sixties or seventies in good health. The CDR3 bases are TGCAGCGTTGACCCGACAGGGAACACCGGGGAGCCGTTTTTT. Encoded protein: CSVDPTGNTGEPFF.